This TCR beta chain emerged from a study of control samples from healthy donors and cancer patients. Clones were sequenced by immunoSEQ multiplex PCR, and TCRdb holds only the in-frame ones, with some missing. The table includes 130,000 or so clones, about 88% detected once. The CDR3 spans 17 residues. Germline V gene lookup returns CDR1 LNHDA and CDR2 SQIVND (reference sequence). V was clipped by 0 bases and J by 0 bases; unmatched bases: 5. The TCR comes from a man in his fifties or sixties in good health. Sequenced input: blood. The rearrangement joins TRBV19 to TRBJ1-3, with 7 positions matching TRBD1. The CDR3 protein is CASSIDTGTASGNTIYF. The CDR3 DNA follows: TGTGCCAGTAGTATAGATACCGGGACAGCCTCTGGAAACACCATATATTTT.